One and the same sample provided the 12 T cell receptor beta chains below, sequenced in a study of shared clonotypes between healthy human individuals (dated by TCRdb to 2019 to 2021). CD8 naive samples consisted of CD45RO-negative cells that were positively selected for CCR7, yielding a CD45RA+CCR7+ population without TemRA cells. The library relied on the immunoSEQ multiplex PCR assay. TCRdb holds this immuneACCESS table with in-frame rearrangements only. Some clones are missing; in checked studies, unresolved V genes explain under half, and the rest has no known cause. This sample gives around 2.1 million clones in total; around 93% of them show up just once. Jointly, the top ten make up around 1.7% of the sample. Sequencing input: naive CD8+ T cells from PBMCs. Read against the paper, the sample's cell subset or site label means: CD45RA+CCR7+. The receptors originated from a man between 18 and 35 years old in good health. Some clones in this sample may be carry-over from other donors' samples.

The V gene is TRBV10-3, the J gene TRBJ1-1, with 8 bases that match TRBD1. From germline, CDR1 is ENHRY and CDR2 SYGVKD. CDR3 length equals 16 residues. Trimming cost V 4 bases and J 10 bases; bases outside gene matches: 17. The CDR3 DNA reads as TGTGCCATCAGTGCGACGCCCGAAGGGACAGGCCGAGTAGCTTTCTTT. This translates into CAISATPEGTGRVAFF.

About this clone: Germline and junction disagree at one end, which may indicate a read error. The V gene is TRBV7-2, the J gene TRBJ1-6; D is possibly TRBD1 (6 bases). The germline CDR1 and CDR2 sequences are SGHTA and FQGNSA. The CDR3 runs 11 residues. In DNA, the CDR3 is TGTGCCAGCAGCTTTGGGGGCGCAGTTACGTTT. Translated, it gives CASSFGGAVTF.

The J gene is TRBJ2-5, the V gene TRBV4-1; D uncertain. The CDR3 sequence is 14 residues long. Trimming took 0 bases from V and 5 from J, leaving 10 bases between them. Germline V CDR1 and CDR2: MGHRA, YSYEKL. CDR3 in DNA: TGCGCCAGCAGCCAAGAAAGGTCCGGGGAGACCCAGTACTTC. Translating it yields CASSQERSGETQYF.

The chain links TRBV27 to TRBJ2-1, with 13 nucleotides matching TRBD2. The V gene's germline CDR1 is MNHEY and CDR2 SMNVEV (reference sequence). The CDR3 is made up of 17 amino acids. Trimming cost V 5 bases and J 5 bases; bases outside gene matches: 9. The DNA for the CDR3 is TGTGCCAGCAGTAATCAACTAGCGGGAGGGCCGGACAATGAGCAGTTCTTC. Its protein product is CASSNQLAGGPDNEQFF.

The chain combines TRBV28 with TRBJ2-1; D ambiguous. Germline lookup yields CDR1 MDHEN and CDR2 SYDVKM. The CDR3 sequence is 11 residues long. The V end lost 5 bases, the J end lost 9 bases, and 8 bases lay between the germline ends. In DNA, the CDR3 is TGTGCCAGCAGTGTAGCCCGTGAGCAGTTCTTC. This codes for CASSVAREQFF.

V gene TRBV2 combines with J gene TRBJ1-5, with D unresolved. CDR1 and CDR2 from the germline V gene are SNHLY and FYNNEI. V gave up 6 bases and J gave up 1 base, with 13 bases separating them. The CDR3 consists of 15 residues. The chain's CDR3 is CASRGITGSNQPQHF. The DNA of the CDR3 is TGTGCCAGCAGAGGGATTACCGGAAGCAATCAGCCCCAGCATTTT.

V is TRBV18 and J is TRBJ2-5; 7 nucleotides align to TRBD1. Trimming removed 0 bases from V and 3 bases from J; junction bases left unmatched: 4. The CDR3 loop spans 15 amino acids. Germline V lookup: CDR1 KGHSH, CDR2 LQKENI. CDR3 region: CASSPPTGLEETQYF. In nucleotides, the CDR3 is TGTGCCAGCTCACCACCGACAGGGCTAGAAGAGACCCAGTACTTC.

This chain joins TRBV6-1 and TRBJ1-5, with D uncertain. The CDR3 consists of 14 residues. CDR1 and CDR2 (germline): MNHNS, SASEGT. Trimming took off 5 bases at V and 0 bases at J, with 8 bases between the two ends. CDR3 amino acids: CASSQRFSNQPQHF. CDR3 nucleotide sequence: TGTGCCAGCAGTCAGAGATTTAGCAATCAGCCCCAGCATTTT.

The chain carries TRBV27 and TRBJ1-2, with D tentatively TRBD1 (5 bases). The CDR3 is made up of 14 amino acids. V was cut by 4 bases and J by 5 bases, with 14 bases left in between. Germline assignment: CDR1 MNHEY and CDR2 SMNVEV (reference sequence). The DNA for the CDR3 is TGTGCCAGCAGTTCCCGCGGGGGGGGGTATGGCTACACCTTC. Residues: CASSSRGGGYGYTF.

CDR3 protein: CASSEGVPGTSYGYTF. CDR3 bases: TGTGCCAGCAGTGAAGGGGTCCCGGGGACCTCCTATGGCTACACCTTC. The rearrangement links TRBV6-1 to TRBJ1-2, with D possibly being TRBD1 (5 bases). Between the trimmed V and J ends, which lost 1 base and 4 bases, there was a span of 16 bases. Germline CDR1 is MNHNS and CDR2 is SASEGT. The CDR3 runs to 16 residues.

The gene calls are TRBV7-9 and TRBJ1-2; 7 positions match TRBD1. V shed 5 bases, J shed 2 bases, and the junction held 5 bases outside the gene matches. CDR3 length: 14 amino acids. CDR1 is SEHNR and CDR2 is FQNEAQ in the germline V gene (reference sequence). For the CDR3, the DNA is TGTGCCAGCAGCCTAAGGGGACAGAACTATGGCTACACCTTC. This translates into CASSLRGQNYGYTF.

The rearrangement links TRBV6-1 to TRBJ1-5; D call uncertain. The CDR3 covers 15 residues. Trimming removed 1 base at V and 0 bases at J, with 7 bases between. Germline-derived CDR1 and CDR2 are MNHNS and SASEGT. The CDR3 loop is CASSEVRYSNQPQHF. Here the CDR3 DNA reads TGTGCCAGCAGTGAAGTACGATATAGCAATCAGCCCCAGCATTTT.